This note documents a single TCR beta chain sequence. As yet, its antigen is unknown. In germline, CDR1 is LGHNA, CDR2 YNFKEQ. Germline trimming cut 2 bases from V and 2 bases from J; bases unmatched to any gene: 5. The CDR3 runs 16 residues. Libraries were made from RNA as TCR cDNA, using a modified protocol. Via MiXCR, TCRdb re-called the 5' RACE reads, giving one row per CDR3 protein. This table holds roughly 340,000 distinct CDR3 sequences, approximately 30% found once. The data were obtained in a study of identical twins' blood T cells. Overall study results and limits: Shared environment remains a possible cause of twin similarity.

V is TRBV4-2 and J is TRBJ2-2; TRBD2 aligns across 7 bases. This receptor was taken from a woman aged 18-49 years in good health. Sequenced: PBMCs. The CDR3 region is CASSQPSGTNTGELFF. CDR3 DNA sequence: TGTGCCAGCAGCCAACCGAGCGGGACCAACACCGGGGAGCTGTTTTTT.